The clone carrying this T cell receptor beta chain was detected many times. Its antigen is still unknown. Exclusions: uncontrolled infection, other autoimmune disease, pregnancy, lactation. Source material for PBMCs was more than 7.5 ml fresh peripheral blood. The data stem from a study of T cells in Graves' hyperthyroidism and ophthalmopathy. The CDR3 sequence is 15 residues long. Germline V CDR1 and CDR2: DFQATT, SNEGSKA (reference sequence). J lost 12 bases, V lost 2 bases, and 7 bases had no gene match. Overall study findings and caveats: Classification by a 13 V-J model distinguished ophthalmopathy from stable hyperthyroidism.

Researchers took RNA transcripts and amplified the TCR beta CDR3 regions from them. TCR CDR3 regions were first amplified by RT-PCR with HTBI primers. One entry per CDR3 protein, called by TCRdb with MiXCR from the multiplex PCR reads. The sample contains approximately 600,000 distinct CDR3 sequences, more than 20% of which appear only once. Sequenced material: blood. This clonotype originated in a man aged 25-45 years with Graves' ophthalmopathy. This chain links TRBV20-1 with TRBJ2-1; 16 bases fit TRBD2. The CDR3 protein is CSARPGTSGRARQFF. CDR3 nucleotide sequence: TGCAGTGCTAGACCTGGGACTAGCGGGAGGGCCCGGCAGTTCTTC.